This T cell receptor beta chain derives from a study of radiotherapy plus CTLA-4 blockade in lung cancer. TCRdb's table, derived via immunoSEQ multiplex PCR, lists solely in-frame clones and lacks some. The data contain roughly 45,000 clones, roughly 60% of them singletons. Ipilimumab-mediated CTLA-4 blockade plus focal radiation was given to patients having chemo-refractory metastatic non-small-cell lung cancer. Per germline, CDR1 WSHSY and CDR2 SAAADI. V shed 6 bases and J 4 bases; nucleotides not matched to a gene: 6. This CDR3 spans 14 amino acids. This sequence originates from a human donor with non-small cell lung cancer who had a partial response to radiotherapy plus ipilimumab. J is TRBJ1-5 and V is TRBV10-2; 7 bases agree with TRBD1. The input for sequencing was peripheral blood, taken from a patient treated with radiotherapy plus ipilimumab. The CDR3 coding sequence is TGCGCCAGCAGCCTGGGACAGTTAAATCAGCCCCAGCATTTT. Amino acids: CASSLGQLNQPQHF.